What follows describes a single T cell receptor beta chain. What it recognizes is unknown. The CDR3 is made up of 15 amino acids. With 2 bases removed from V and 1 base from J, the gap between germline ends came to 12 bases. Looked up from germline, CDR1 is GTSNPN and CDR2 is SVGIG (reference sequence). Blood sampling took place at baseline, cycle 4 day 1, and cycle 7 day 1. This record comes from a study of OX40 agonist ivuxolimab in advanced cancers. Overall study context: Three patients responded partially, comprising one with hepatocellular carcinoma and two with cutaneous melanoma. The study, taken as a whole, reports: On average, CD8+ T cells showed a greater number of expanded clones than CD4+.

Measured with immunoSEQ multiplex PCR; TCRdb has only the in-frame clones, and not every one. The table includes 70,000 to 90,000 clones, roughly nine tenths detected once. The clonotype comes from an adult with an advanced solid tumor such as melanoma, head and neck, liver or kidney cancer. The material sequenced was CD4+ or CD8+ T cells sorted from blood, taken in a trial of the OX40 agonist ivuxolimab. V is TRBV30 and J is TRBJ1-5; a weak D match, TRBD1 (5 bases). The DNA of the CDR3 is TGTGCCTGGAGTACCGGGGGGGTGAGCAATCAGCCCCAGCATTTT. It yields the protein CAWSTGGVSNQPQHF.